Reported below is one TCR beta chain. This specimen comes from a study of blood T cell repertoires in COVID-19. Study-wide context: T cells, B-cell-depleted T cells, or PBMCs supplied cDNA or gDNA.

Those enrolled, adults aged 18 to 89 years, came from under 25 US areas. Cohort allocation depended upon clinical history that participants reported. After removal of 7 bases from V and 3 bases from J, the junction contained 16 bases not matched to a gene. This CDR3 spans 17 amino acids. The germline CDR1 and CDR2 sequences are SGHRS and YFSETQ. Authors' data handling: Amplifying reference gene primers gave estimates of nucleated cell counts. Sequencing was performed with immunoSEQ multiplex PCR; in TCRdb, only in-frame clones are kept and a portion is missing. V, J and clone size derive from that table, while D and trimming were established from the DNA sequence. Here the sample spans about 250,000 clones, roughly 85% being singletons.

This TCR was recovered from a woman aged 50 to 60 with acute COVID-19. The sample taken for sequencing was PBMCs or T cells enriched from blood (not recorded which). This chain links TRBV5-1 with TRBJ1-3; 7 bases are a match to TRBD1. CDR3 sequence reads: CASSRGQEVTHGNTIYF. CDR3 in DNA: TGCGCCAGCTCAAGGGGGCAAGAAGTTACTCATGGAAACACCATATATTTT.